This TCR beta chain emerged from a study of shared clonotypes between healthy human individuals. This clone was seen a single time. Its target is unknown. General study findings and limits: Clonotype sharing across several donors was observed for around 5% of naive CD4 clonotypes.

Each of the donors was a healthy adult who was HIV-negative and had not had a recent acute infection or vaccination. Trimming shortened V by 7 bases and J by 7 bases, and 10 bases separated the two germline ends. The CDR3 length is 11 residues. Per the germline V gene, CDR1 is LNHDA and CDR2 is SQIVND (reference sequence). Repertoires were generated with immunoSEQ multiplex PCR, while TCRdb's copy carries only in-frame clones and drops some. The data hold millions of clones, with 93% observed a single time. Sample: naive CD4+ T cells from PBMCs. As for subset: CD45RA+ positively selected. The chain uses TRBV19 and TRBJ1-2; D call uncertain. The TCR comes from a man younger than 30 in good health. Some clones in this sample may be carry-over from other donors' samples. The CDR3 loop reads CASKGRGGYTF. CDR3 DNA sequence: TGTGCCAGTAAAGGGAGAGGTGGCTACACCTTC.